A selection of T cell receptor beta chains follows, all from one sample in a study of blood T cell repertoires in COVID-19. Generated by immunoSEQ multiplex PCR, the TCRdb table keeps only in-frame clones and is missing some. Of about 110,000 clones listed, approximately 80% were seen once; the top ten hold 14%. Material: peripheral blood. The source of these receptors is a woman aged 60 to 75 with acute or convalescent COVID-19. Each CDR3 is given with its conserved first and last residue. A D gene is named only where the DNA matches it firmly. Where a row states a size, it is once, few, many or the class of an expanded clone; other rows omit it.

TGTGCCAGTGGACAGGGGGCTCGTCAGCCCCAGCATTTT	CASGQGARQPQHF	TRBV19	TRBJ1-5	TRBD1	-
TGTGCCAGCAGCGTAGATCCGGTAGGGGCCTATAATTCACCCCTCCACTTT	CASSVDPVGAYNSPLHF	TRBV9	TRBJ1-6	-	-
TGTGCCACCCCGTCGACAGGGGAGGGTAACTATGGCTACACCTTC	CATPSTGEGNYGYTF	TRBV28	TRBJ1-2	TRBD1	-
TGTGCCAGCAGTGAAGAGGGTCAGAATTCACCCCTCCACTTT	CASSEEGQNSPLHF	TRBV25-1	TRBJ1-6	-	-
TGTGCCAGTTGCTACGGACTGATCTACGAGCAGTACTTC	CASCYGLIYEQYF	TRBV28	TRBJ2-7	-	-
TGTGCCAGCAGCCTACCCCCGCGGGGAGATACGCAGTATTTT	CASSLPPRGDTQYF	TRBV5-4	TRBJ2-3	-	-
TGCGCCAGCAGCCAATCCGGGACACTTATTAGCACAGATACGCAGTATTTT	CASSQSGTLISTDTQYF	TRBV4-1	TRBJ2-3	-	-
TGTGCCAGCAGCTACGACACTGAAGCTTTCTTT	CASSYDTEAFF	TRBV2	TRBJ1-1	-	-
TGTGCCAGCAGCCAATACAGGGGAAGCGGTGGCTACACCTTC	CASSQYRGSGGYTF	TRBV4-2	TRBJ1-2	TRBD1	-
TGTGCCAGCAGCTCCATAGACACCGGGGAGCTGTTTTTT	CASSSIDTGELFF	TRBV7-3	TRBJ2-2	-	-
TGTGCCAGCAGCCAAACCCCCGGGGACTACGAGCAGTACTTC	CASSQTPGDYEQYF	TRBV3-1/TRBV3-2	TRBJ2-7	-	once
TGTGCCAGCAGCGTCGATCCGGGGGGCCAAGAGCAGTACTTC	CASSVDPGGQEQYF	TRBV9	TRBJ2-7	-	-
TGTGCCAGCAGTGATGGACAGGGTCCTAATGAAAAACTGTTTTTT	CASSDGQGPNEKLFF	TRBV28	TRBJ1-4	TRBD1	-
TGCAGCGCCACGGCCGCCGGGGGGGGTGAAAAACTGTTTTTT	CSATAAGGGEKLFF	TRBV29-1	TRBJ1-4	-	-
TGTGCCAGTAGTATAGGGAGAGCAGCGGGACTGAGCAATGAGCAGTTCTTC	CASSIGRAAGLSNEQFF	TRBV19	TRBJ2-1	TRBD2	-
TGTGCCAGTAGGGGACAGGGGCTAGGGGGTTACAACACTGAAGCTTTCTTT	CASRGQGLGGYNTEAFF	TRBV19	TRBJ1-1	TRBD1	-
TGTGCCAGCAGACCCTCGGACAGGGTGGCTGAAGCTTTCTTT	CASRPSDRVAEAFF	TRBV28	TRBJ1-1	TRBD1	once